This paragraph reports one T cell receptor beta chain. The record originates from a study of shared clonotypes between healthy human individuals. The CDR3 covers 12 residues. V lost 10 bases to trimming and J lost 0 bases, with 9 bases between them. Germline-derived CDR1 and CDR2 are SNHLY and FYNNEI. Sequencing was performed with immunoSEQ multiplex PCR; in TCRdb, only in-frame clones are kept and a portion is missing. Among hundreds of thousands of clones, 74% were seen once, and the ten largest hold approximately 1.6%. The sample comprised memory CD4+ T cells sorted from blood. As for subset: CD45RA-negative fraction. This chain connects TRBV2 to TRBJ1-2, with D possibly matching TRBD1 (5 bases). This receptor was obtained from a young woman in good health. The CDR3 DNA reads TGTGCCAACTCGACAGCTAACTATGGCTACACCTTC. Translating gives CANSTANYGYTF.